These T cell receptor beta chains were read from a single sample in a study of tumor and adjacent non-tumor tissue in lung cancer. Each CDR3 protein gets one entry after TCRdb re-called the multiplex PCR reads with MiXCR. The repertoire consists of approximately 130,000 distinct CDR3 sequences, with around three fifths occurring once and the leading ten covering roughly 13%. Sequencing was performed on lung tumor tissue. Receptor source: a man in his thirties or forties with non-small cell lung cancer. Both conserved end residues are part of each CDR3. The D gene is left open where the match is weak. Clone size appears in some rows only: once, few, many, or a class for an expanded clone.

clone size	J gene	D gene	V gene	CDR3 DNA	CDR3 protein
-	TRBJ2-7	TRBD2	TRBV28	TGTGCCTGCAGTCTAGCGGGAGACCCCTACGAGCACTACTTC	CACSLAGDPYEHYF
-	TRBJ2-1	TRBD2	TRBV12-3/TRBV12-4	TGTGCCAGCAGTTTCAGGCTAGCGGGGAGTTCGTGGAATGAGCAGTTCTTC	CASSFRLAGSSWNEQFF
-	TRBJ2-3	-	TRBV20-1	TGTAGTGCTAGCTCCCGCGGGGGTTGGACAGATACGCAGTTTTTT	CSASSRGGWTDTQFF
-	TRBJ2-3	-	TRBV11-2	TGTGCCAGCAGCCCGGGATTAGCGAGACCTTACACAGACACGCAGTATTTT	CASSPGLARPYTDTQYF
many	TRBJ2-2	-	TRBV5-1	TGCGCCAGCAACGTAGAGGGCTTGAACACCGGGGAGCTGTTTTTT	CASNVEGLNTGELFF
-	TRBJ2-1	-	TRBV6-2/TRBV6-3	TGTGCCAGCAGTTACTCTTCGAGGGGCGAACTCGAGCAGTTCTTC	CASSYSSRGELEQFF
-	TRBJ1-2	-	TRBV20-1	TGCAATGCTAGAGATCGGGGCGCAGCACCCTATGACTACACCTTC	CNARDRGAAPYDYTF
-	TRBJ2-2	TRBD1	TRBV5-6	TGTGCCAGCAGCCCACCAGGGACAGGGGGTTCGGCCGGGGAGCTGTTTTTT	CASSPPGTGGSAGELFF
many	TRBJ1-3	-	TRBV20-1	TGCAGTGCTAGTCCAGGACCCTCTGGAAACACCATATATTTT	CSASPGPSGNTIYF
few	TRBJ2-7	-	TRBV7-8	TGTGCCAGCAGCCAGGACCCAGGCTCCTACGAGCAGTACTTC	CASSQDPGSYEQYF